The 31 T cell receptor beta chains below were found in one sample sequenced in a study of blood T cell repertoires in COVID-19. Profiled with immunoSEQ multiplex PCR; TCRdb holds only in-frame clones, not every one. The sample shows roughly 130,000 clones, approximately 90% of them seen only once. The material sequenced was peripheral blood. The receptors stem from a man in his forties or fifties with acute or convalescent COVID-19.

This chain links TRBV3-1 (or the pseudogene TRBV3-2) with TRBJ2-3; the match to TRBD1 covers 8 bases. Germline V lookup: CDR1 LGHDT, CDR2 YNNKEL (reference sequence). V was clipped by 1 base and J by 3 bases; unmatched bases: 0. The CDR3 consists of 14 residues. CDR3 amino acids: CASSQGQGTDTQYF. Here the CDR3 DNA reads TGTGCCAGCAGCCAAGGACAGGGGACAGATACGCAGTATTTT.

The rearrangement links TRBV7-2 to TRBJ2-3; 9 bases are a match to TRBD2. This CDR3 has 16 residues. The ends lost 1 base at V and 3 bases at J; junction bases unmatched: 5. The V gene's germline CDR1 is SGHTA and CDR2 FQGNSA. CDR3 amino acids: CASSLVAGGRTDTQYF. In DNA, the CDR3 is TGTGCCAGCAGCTTAGTGGCGGGGGGGCGAACAGATACGCAGTATTTT.

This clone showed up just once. The CDR3 DNA is TGTGCCAGCAGCCAAGGAGGAGGGAGGAATTCACCCCTCCACTTT. Protein: CASSQGGGRNSPLHF. The chain combines TRBV3-1 (or the pseudogene TRBV3-2) with TRBJ1-6; unclear D gene. This CDR3 has 15 amino acids. V dropped 1 base and J dropped 7 bases, with 11 bases sitting between them. Germline V lookup: CDR1 LGHDT, CDR2 YNNKEL (reference sequence).

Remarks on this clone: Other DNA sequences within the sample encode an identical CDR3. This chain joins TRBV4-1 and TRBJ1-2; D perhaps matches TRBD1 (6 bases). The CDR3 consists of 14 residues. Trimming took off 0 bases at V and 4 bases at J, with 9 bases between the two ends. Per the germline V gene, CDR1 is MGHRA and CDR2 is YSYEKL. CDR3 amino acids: CASSQDRGGYGYTF. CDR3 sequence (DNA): TGCGCCAGCAGCCAAGATCGAGGGGGCTATGGCTACACCTTC.

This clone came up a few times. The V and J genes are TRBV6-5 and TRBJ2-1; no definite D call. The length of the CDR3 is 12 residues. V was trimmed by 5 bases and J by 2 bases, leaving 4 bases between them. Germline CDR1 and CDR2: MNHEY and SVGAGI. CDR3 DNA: TGTGCCAGCAGTCACACCTACAATGAGCAGTTCTTC. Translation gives CASSHTYNEQFF.

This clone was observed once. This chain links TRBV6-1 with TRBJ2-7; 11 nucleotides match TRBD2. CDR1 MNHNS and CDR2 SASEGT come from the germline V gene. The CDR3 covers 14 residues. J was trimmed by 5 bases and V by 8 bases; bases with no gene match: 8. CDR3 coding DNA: TGTGCCAGCGGCCAACTAGCGGGAGTAGACGAGCAGTACTTC. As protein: CASGQLAGVDEQYF.

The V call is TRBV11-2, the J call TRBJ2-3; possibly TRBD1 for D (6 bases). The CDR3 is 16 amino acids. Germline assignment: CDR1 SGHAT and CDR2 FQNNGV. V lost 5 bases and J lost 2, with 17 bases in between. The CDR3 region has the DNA TGTGCCAGCAGCCCGAGAGACCAGGGGTTCACAGATACGCAGTATTTT. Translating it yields CASSPRDQGFTDTQYF.

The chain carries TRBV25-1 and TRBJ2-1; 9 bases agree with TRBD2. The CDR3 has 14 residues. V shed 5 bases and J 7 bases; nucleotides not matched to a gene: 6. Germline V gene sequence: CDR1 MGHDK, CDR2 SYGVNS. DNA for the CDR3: TGTGCCAGCAGTTCCGGGACTAGCAGGAATGAGCAGTTCTTC. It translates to CASSSGTSRNEQFF.

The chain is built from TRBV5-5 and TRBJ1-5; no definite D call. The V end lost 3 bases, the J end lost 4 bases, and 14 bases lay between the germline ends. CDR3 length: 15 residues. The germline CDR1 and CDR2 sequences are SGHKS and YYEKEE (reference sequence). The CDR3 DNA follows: TGTGCCAGCAGCTCTGCCCCACAGTTTAATCAGCCCCAGCATTTT. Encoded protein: CASSSAPQFNQPQHF.

The CDR3: CASSQGGLYEQYF. CDR3 DNA sequence: TGTGCCAGCAGCCAAGGTGGCCTCTACGAGCAGTACTTC. The rearrangement links TRBV3-1 (or the pseudogene TRBV3-2) to TRBJ2-7; D is unclear. Trimming cost V 1 base and J 3 bases, with 7 bases left between them. This CDR3 contains 13 residues. The germline CDR1 and CDR2 sequences are LGHDT and YNNKEL (reference sequence).

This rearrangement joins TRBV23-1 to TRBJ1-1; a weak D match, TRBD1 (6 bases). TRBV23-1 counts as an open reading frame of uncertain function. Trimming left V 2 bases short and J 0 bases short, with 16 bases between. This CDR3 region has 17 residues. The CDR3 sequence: CASSQGLSRGLNTEAFF. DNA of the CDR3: TGCGCCAGCAGTCAAGGCCTCTCCAGGGGATTGAACACTGAAGCTTTCTTT.

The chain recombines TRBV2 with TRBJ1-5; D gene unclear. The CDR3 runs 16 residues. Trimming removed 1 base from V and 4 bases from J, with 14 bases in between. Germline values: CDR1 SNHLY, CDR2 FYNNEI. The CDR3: CASSEVGGLRNQPQHF. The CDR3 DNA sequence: TGTGCCAGCAGTGAAGTTGGAGGATTGAGGAATCAGCCCCAGCATTTT.

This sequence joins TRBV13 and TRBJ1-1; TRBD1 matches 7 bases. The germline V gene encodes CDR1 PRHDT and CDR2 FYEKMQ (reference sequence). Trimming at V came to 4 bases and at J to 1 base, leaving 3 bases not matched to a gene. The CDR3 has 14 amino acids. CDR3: CASSSDRSNTEAFF. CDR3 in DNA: TGTGCCAGCAGCTCGGACAGGTCGAACACTGAAGCTTTCTTT.

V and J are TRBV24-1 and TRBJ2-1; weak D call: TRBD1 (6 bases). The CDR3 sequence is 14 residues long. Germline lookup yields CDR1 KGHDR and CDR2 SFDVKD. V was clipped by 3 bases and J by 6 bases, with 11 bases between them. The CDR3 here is CATSDPRQVNEQFF. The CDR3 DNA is TGTGCCACCAGTGATCCCAGACAGGTCAATGAGCAGTTCTTC.

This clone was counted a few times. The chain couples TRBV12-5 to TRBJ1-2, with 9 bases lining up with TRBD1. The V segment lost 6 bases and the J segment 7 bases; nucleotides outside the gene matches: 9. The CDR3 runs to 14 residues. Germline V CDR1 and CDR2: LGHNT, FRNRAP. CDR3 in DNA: TGTGCTAGTGGCGACGGGACAGGGTGGTCTGGCTACACCTTC. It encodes CASGDGTGWSGYTF. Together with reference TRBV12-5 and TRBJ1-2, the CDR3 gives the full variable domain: DARVTQTPRHKVTEMGQEVTMRCQPILGHNTVFWYRQTMMQGLELLAYFRNRAPLDDSGMPKDRFSAEMPDATLATLKIQPSEPRDSAVYFCASGDGTGWSGYTFGSGTRLTVV.

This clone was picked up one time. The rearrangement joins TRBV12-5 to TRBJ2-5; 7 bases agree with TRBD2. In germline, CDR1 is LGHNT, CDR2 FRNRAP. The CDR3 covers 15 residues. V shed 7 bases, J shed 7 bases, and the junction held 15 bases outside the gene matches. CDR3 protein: CASADGAGRAWTQYF. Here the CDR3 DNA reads TGTGCTAGTGCCGATGGGGCGGGGAGGGCTTGGACCCAGTACTTC.

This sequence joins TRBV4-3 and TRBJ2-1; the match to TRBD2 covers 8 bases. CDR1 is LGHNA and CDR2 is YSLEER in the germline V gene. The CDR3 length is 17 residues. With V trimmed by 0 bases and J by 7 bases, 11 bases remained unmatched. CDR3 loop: CASSQEKLSGGENEQFF. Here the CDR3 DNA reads TGCGCCAGCAGCCAAGAAAAGTTGAGCGGGGGAGAAAATGAGCAGTTCTTC.

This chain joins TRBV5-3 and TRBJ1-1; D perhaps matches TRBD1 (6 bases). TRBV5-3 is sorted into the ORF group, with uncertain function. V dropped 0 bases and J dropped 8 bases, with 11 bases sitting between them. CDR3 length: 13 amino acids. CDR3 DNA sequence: TGTGCCAGAAGCTTGGAGGGACAAAACGAAGCTTTCTTT. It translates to CARSLEGQNEAFF.

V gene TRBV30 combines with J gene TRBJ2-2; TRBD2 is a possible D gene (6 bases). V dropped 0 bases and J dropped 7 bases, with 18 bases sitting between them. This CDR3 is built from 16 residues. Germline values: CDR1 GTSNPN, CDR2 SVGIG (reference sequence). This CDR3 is CAWSVRAGPIIGELFF. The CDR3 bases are TGTGCCTGGAGTGTACGGGCGGGGCCGATTATCGGGGAGCTGTTTTTT.

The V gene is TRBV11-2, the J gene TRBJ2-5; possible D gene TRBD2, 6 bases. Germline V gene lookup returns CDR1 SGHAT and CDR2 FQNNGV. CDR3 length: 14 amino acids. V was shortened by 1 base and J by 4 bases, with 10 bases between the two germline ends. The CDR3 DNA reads TGTGCCAGCAGCTTAGTGCGGGGCCCAGAGACCCAGTACTTC. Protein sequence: CASSLVRGPETQYF.

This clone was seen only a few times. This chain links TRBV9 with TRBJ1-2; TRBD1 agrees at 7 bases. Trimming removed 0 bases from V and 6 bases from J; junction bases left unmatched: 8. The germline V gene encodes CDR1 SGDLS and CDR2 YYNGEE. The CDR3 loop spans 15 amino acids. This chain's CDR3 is CASSVGPQGEDGYTF. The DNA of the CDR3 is TGTGCCAGCAGCGTAGGCCCCCAGGGGGAGGATGGCTACACCTTC.

In nucleotides, the CDR3 is TGTGCCAGCAGTGAGGATCTAGGGGTAAAACTGTTTTTT. Translated, it gives CASSEDLGVKLFF. The rearrangement links TRBV6-1 to TRBJ1-4; D perhaps matches TRBD1 (5 bases). Deletions cut 3 bases from V and 10 bases from J, with 12 bases between. Germline assignment: CDR1 MNHNS and CDR2 SASEGT. The CDR3 has 13 residues.

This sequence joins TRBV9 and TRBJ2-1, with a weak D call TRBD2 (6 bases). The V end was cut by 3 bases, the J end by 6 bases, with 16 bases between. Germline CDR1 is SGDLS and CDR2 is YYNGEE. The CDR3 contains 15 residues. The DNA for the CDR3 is TGTGCCAGCAGCGCCCGCGGGGCTAATGGCAATGAGCAGTTCTTC. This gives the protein CASSARGANGNEQFF.

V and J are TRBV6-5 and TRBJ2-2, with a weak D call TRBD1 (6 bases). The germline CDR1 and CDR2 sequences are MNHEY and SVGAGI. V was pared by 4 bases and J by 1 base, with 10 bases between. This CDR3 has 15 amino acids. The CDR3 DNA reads TGTGCCAGCAGTTCGGGACATAAGAACACCGGGGAGCTGTTTTTT. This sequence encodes CASSSGHKNTGELFF.

CDR3 loop: CASSRHYSYEQYF. For the CDR3, the DNA is TGTGCCAGCAGCCGCCACTACTCCTACGAGCAGTACTTC. The chain joins TRBV11-3 to TRBJ2-7, with D hard to call. The CDR3 contains 13 residues. The V gene's germline CDR1 is SGHNT and CDR2 YENEEA. Trimming removed 5 bases at V and 0 bases at J, with 8 bases between.

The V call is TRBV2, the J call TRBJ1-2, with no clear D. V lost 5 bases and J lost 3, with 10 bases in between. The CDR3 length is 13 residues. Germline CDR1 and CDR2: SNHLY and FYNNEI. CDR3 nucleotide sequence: TGTGCCAGCAGTACCAAGAGGGACTATGGCTACACCTTC. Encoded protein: CASSTKRDYGYTF.

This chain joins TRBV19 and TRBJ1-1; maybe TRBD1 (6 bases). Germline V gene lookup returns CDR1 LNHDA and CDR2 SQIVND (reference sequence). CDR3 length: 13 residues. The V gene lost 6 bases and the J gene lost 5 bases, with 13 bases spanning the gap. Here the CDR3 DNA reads TGTGCCAGTAGGAGGGGTCAGGGGACTGAAGCTTTCTTT. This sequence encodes CASRRGQGTEAFF.

The CDR3 region has the DNA TGTGCCAGCAGCTTTGGGCTAGCGGGGCCGGGAGAGACCCAGTACTTC. Its protein product is CASSFGLAGPGETQYF. The rearrangement joins TRBV7-9 to TRBJ2-5; 9 nucleotides agree with TRBD2. V lost 3 bases, J lost 4 bases, and 9 bases stayed unmatched. The CDR3 is 16 amino acids. Germline-derived CDR1 and CDR2 are SEHNR and FQNEAQ (reference sequence).

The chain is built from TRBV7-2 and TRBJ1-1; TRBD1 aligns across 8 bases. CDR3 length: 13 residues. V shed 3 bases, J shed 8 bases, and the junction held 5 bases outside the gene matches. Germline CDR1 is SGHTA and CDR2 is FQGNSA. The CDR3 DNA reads TGTGCCAGCAGCTTCAGGGGGCCCGGCGAAGCTTTCTTT. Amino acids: CASSFRGPGEAFF. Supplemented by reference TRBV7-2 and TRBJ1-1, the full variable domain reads GAGVSQSPSNKVTEKGKDVELRCDPISGHTALYWYRQSLGQGLEFLIYFQGNSAPDKSGLPSDRFSAERTGGSVSTLTIQRTQQEDSAVYLCASSFRGPGEAFFGQGTRLTVV.

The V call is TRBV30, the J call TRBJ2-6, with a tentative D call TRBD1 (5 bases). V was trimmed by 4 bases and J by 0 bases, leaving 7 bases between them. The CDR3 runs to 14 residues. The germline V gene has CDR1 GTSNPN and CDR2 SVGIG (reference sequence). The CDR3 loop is CAWTRGSGANVLTF. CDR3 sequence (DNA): TGTGCCTGGACTAGGGGCTCTGGGGCCAACGTCCTGACTTTC.

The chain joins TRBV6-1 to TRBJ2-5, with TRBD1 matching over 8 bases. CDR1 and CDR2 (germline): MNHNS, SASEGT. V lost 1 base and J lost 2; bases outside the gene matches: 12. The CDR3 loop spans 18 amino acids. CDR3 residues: CASSEEGVTGALQETQYF. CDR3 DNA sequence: TGTGCCAGCAGTGAAGAGGGTGTGACAGGGGCCCTACAAGAGACCCAGTACTTC.